This is a list of T cell receptor beta chains from one sample in a study of cytomegalovirus exposure and HLA in healthy donors. Profiled with immunoSEQ multiplex PCR; TCRdb holds only in-frame clones, not every one. The data show around 140,000 clones, with over 80% seen just once and more than 1.5% held by the top ten. Sequences were obtained from PBMCs. Receptors originate from a man aged 35 to 55 in good health and CMV-seronegative. Each CDR3 is given with its conserved first and last residue. The D gene is left open where the match is weak. Where a row states a size, it is once, few, many or the class of an expanded clone; other rows omit it.

j_call v_call d_call clone_size cdr3_nt cdr3_aa
TRBJ2-2 TRBV4-2 NA NA TGTGCCAGCAGGATGGGGGGTCCCTTTACCACCGGGGAGCTGTTTTTT CASRMGGPFTTGELFF
TRBJ2-1 TRBV6-1 NA NA TGTGCCAGCAGTGAAGGCGGGGTCTCCTACAATGAGCAGTTCTTC CASSEGGVSYNEQFF
TRBJ2-7 TRBV7-9 NA NA TGTGCCAGCAGCTTAGGAAGGGGGAGAAACTACGAGCAGTACTTC CASSLGRGRNYEQYF
TRBJ2-1 TRBV28 NA NA TGTGCCAGCAGTTTAGAGGGGGGGTACAATGAGCAGTTCTTC CASSLEGGYNEQFF
TRBJ2-1 TRBV11-3 TRBD2 NA TGTGCCAGCGCCGCAGCCGGGGGGGTAACAAGCAATGAGCAGTTCTTC CASAAAGGVTSNEQFF
TRBJ1-2 TRBV10-3 NA NA TGTGCCATCAGTGAAGAGGGCAGACCCGAACCGGATGGCTACACCTTC CAISEEGRPEPDGYTF
TRBJ2-7 TRBV5-4 NA NA TGTGCCAGCAGACGCAGCCCCCGGGAGCCGGGACTGAGGCGGGGCTACGAGCAGTACTTC CASRRSPREPGLRRGYEQYF
TRBJ2-7 TRBV7-3 NA NA TGTGCCAGCAGCTTAACGCCCGGGAATTACGAGCAGTACTTC CASSLTPGNYEQYF
TRBJ2-3 TRBV7-2 TRBD2 NA TGTGCCAGCAGCCAAGGACTAGTCACAGATACGCAGTATTTT CASSQGLVTDTQYF
TRBJ2-1 TRBV5-1 TRBD1 NA TGCGCCAGCAGCCCCCCCGGGACAGGGGTCGTTTTTCCCATCAATGAGCAGTTCTTC CASSPPGTGVVFPINEQFF
TRBJ2-1 TRBV4-1 TRBD2 once TGCGCCAGCAGTCATGGACTAGCGGAGAGCAATGATCAGTTCTTC CASSHGLAESNDQFF
TRBJ1-6 TRBV11-2 TRBD1 NA TGTGCCAGCAGCTCGCGGACAGGCCGGGGTTCACCCCTCCACTTT CASSSRTGRGSPLHF
TRBJ1-5 TRBV5-5 NA NA TGTGCCAGCAGCTTGGCGGCAGGGGCCCGCAATCAGCCCCAGCATTTT CASSLAAGARNQPQHF
TRBJ2-7 TRBV7-9 NA NA TGTGCCAGCCTTGCCGATGGGGCATTCGAGCAGTACTTC CASLADGAFEQYF
TRBJ2-1 TRBV2 NA NA TGTGCCAGCTACCGTGGCGAGGGAAGTGAGCAGTTCTTC CASYRGEGSEQFF
TRBJ1-6 TRBV27 TRBD1 NA TGTGCCAGCAAGACAGGGGTCAGGGGATCACCCCTCCACTTT CASKTGVRGSPLHF
TRBJ2-1 TRBV13 NA NA TGTGCCAGCAACCCCAGGGGGGACTCCTACAATGAGCAGTTCTTC CASNPRGDSYNEQFF
TRBJ1-2 TRBV3-2 NA NA TGTGTGGAGGACTATGGCTACACCTTC CVEDYGYTF
TRBJ2-1 TRBV7-2 TRBD2 NA TGTGCCAGCAGCTTAGGCGGACTAGCGGTAAACAATGAGCAGTTCTTC CASSLGGLAVNNEQFF
TRBJ1-2 TRBV7-9 NA NA TGTGCCAGCAGCTCCCACGCAGGGTGGCTTGGCTACACCTTC CASSSHAGWLGYTF
TRBJ2-7 TRBV4-3 TRBD2 few TGCGCCAGCAGCCAAGGACTAGCGGGGGGCTACGAGCAGTACTTC CASSQGLAGGYEQYF
TRBJ1-1 TRBV28 NA once TGTGCCAGCAGTTTAGTCATATCGGACACTGAAGCTTTCTTT CASSLVISDTEAFF
TRBJ2-7 TRBV19 TRBD2 NA TGTGCCAGTAGTATAGGGACTAGCGGATCCTACGAGCAGTACTTC CASSIGTSGSYEQYF
TRBJ2-7 TRBV13 NA NA TGTGCCAGCAGCCCCGACAGGTTTGGGGAGCAGTACTTC CASSPDRFGEQYF
TRBJ2-7 TRBV10-3 TRBD1 NA TGTGCCACCGGGACAGCCTACGAGCAGTACTTC CATGTAYEQYF
TRBJ2-7 TRBV5-1 NA NA TGCGCCAGCAGCCGTGCGGTAAACTACGAGCAGTACTTC CASSRAVNYEQYF
TRBJ1-4 TRBV19 TRBD1 NA TGTGCCAGTTCTTTCAGGACAGGGTCGGTTGAAAAACTGTTTTTT CASSFRTGSVEKLFF
TRBJ2-7 TRBV27 NA NA TGTGCCAGCACCAAGGCCCCTATGGGCTCCTACGAGCAGTACTTC CASTKAPMGSYEQYF
TRBJ1-1 TRBV28 NA NA TGTGCCAGCAGTGCAGGGGTCACTGAAGCTTTCTTT CASSAGVTEAFF
TRBJ2-7 TRBV9 NA few TGTGCCAGCAGCGTAGCCGGGGGGCCCTCCTACGAGCAGTACTTC CASSVAGGPSYEQYF
TRBJ2-7 TRBV11-2 TRBD2 NA TGTGCCAGCAGCTTAGACCGACTAGCGGGGGCTACCTACGAGCAGTACTTC CASSLDRLAGATYEQYF
TRBJ2-5 TRBV19 NA NA TGTGCCAGCTCCCAGGAGGGCGAGACCCAGTACTTC CASSQEGETQYF
TRBJ2-1 TRBV6-6 TRBD2 NA TGTGCCAGCAGTTACCTCCGGGACTACCAGGACAATGAGCAGTTCTTC CASSYLRDYQDNEQFF
TRBJ2-7 TRBV13 TRBD1 NA TGTGCCAGCAGCCCTTTAGGACAGGTAACAAGCTCCTACGAGCAGTACTTC CASSPLGQVTSSYEQYF
TRBJ1-1 TRBV5-1 TRBD1 NA TGCGCCAGCAGTACCGGGGACAGAGGAATATTAGGGGCTTTCTTT CASSTGDRGILGAFF
TRBJ2-6 TRBV10-3 TRBD1 NA TGTGCCATCAGTGATGGATTTGGACAGGGGGCATCTGGGGCCAACGTCCTGACTTTC CAISDGFGQGASGANVLTF
TRBJ1-6 TRBV4-3 NA NA TGCGCCAGCAGCCAAGATTGGACAGTTTTTTCCAATTCACCCCTCCACTTT CASSQDWTVFSNSPLHF
TRBJ2-2 TRBV9 TRBD1 NA TGTGCCAGCAGCCCGTGGACAGGGGAAGGTGGGGAGCTGTTTTTT CASSPWTGEGGELFF
TRBJ2-3 TRBV11-1 NA once TGTGCCAGCAGCTCCGAGGTGACAGATACGCAGTATTTT CASSSEVTDTQYF
TRBJ1-1 TRBV11-3 NA once TGTGCCAGCAGCCCTGGCGGGGTCTCGAACACTGAAGCTTTCTTT CASSPGGVSNTEAFF
TRBJ1-6 TRBV19 TRBD1 NA TGTGCCAGTAGCCCCTCACAGGGGGCGGGGTCACCCCTCCACTTT CASSPSQGAGSPLHF
TRBJ2-2 TRBV2 TRBD1 NA TGTGCCAGCAGTGCGACAGGGGGTGGGGAGCTGTTTTTT CASSATGGGELFF
TRBJ2-2 TRBV28 TRBD1 NA TGTGCCAGCAGCCATGACAGGGTAGACACCGGGGAGCTGTTTTTT CASSHDRVDTGELFF
TRBJ2-2 TRBV29-1 NA NA TGCAGCGCACCGATGGCCACCGGGGAGCTGTTTTTT CSAPMATGELFF
TRBJ1-2 TRBV7-9 NA NA TGTGCCAGCAGTCAGTCGGGGGGCAACTATGGCTACACCTTC CASSQSGGNYGYTF
TRBJ2-5 TRBV9 TRBD2 NA TGTGCCAGCAGCCCCCCAACTAGCGGGAGGCCTACCCAGTACTTC CASSPPTSGRPTQYF
TRBJ1-5 TRBV21-1 NA NA TGTGCCAGCAGCAAAGGTCTTATGTTAAATCAGCCCCAGCATTTT CASSKGLMLNQPQHF
TRBJ2-7 TRBV9 TRBD2 NA TGTGCCAGCAGCAAAGCGGGAGGGCCCTACGAGCAGTACTTC CASSKAGGPYEQYF
TRBJ2-1 TRBV7-3 TRBD2 NA TGTGCCAGCAGCCCCAGACTAGCGGATTACAATGAGCAGTTCTTC CASSPRLADYNEQFF
TRBJ2-7 TRBV9 NA NA TGTGCCAGCAGCTTAAACCGACACGTACCCTCCTACGAGCAGTACTTC CASSLNRHVPSYEQYF
TRBJ2-7 TRBV5-8 NA NA TGTGCCAGCAGCTTGGGACAGACCGAGCAGTACTTC CASSLGQTEQYF
TRBJ2-3 TRBV28 TRBD2 NA TGTGCCAGCAGTTCCATGCGCGGGGGGCCAGATACGCAGTATTTT CASSSMRGGPDTQYF
TRBJ2-7 TRBV4-2 TRBD2 NA TGTGCCAGCAATCCCCATAGCGGGAGCTCCTACGAGCAGTACTTC CASNPHSGSSYEQYF
TRBJ2-1 TRBV27 TRBD2 NA TGTGCCAGCAGTTTAACCAGCGGGGATGAGCAGTTCTTC CASSLTSGDEQFF
TRBJ2-2 TRBV11-2 NA NA TGTGCCAGCAGCCGGACATGGGAGAACACCGGGGAGCTGTTTTTT CASSRTWENTGELFF
TRBJ2-3 TRBV11-2 NA NA TGTGCCAGCAGCTTATCGGGACATAATACGCAGTATTTT CASSLSGHNTQYF
TRBJ2-1 TRBV5-5 TRBD2 NA TGTGCCAGCAGCTTGTACGGGGGAGGGCCAGGAGGAAATGAGCAGTTCTTC CASSLYGGGPGGNEQFF
TRBJ1-1 TRBV7-6 TRBD1 NA TGTGCCAGCAGTCAAGGGGGCGGTACTGAAGCTTTCTTT CASSQGGGTEAFF
TRBJ1-5 TRBV6-6 TRBD1 NA TGTGCCAGCAGTCCTGGACAGGACTTACAGCATTTT CASSPGQDLQHF